The 16 T cell receptor beta chains presented below share a single source sample, sequenced in a study of OX40 agonist ivuxolimab in advanced cancers. Assay used: immunoSEQ multiplex PCR; TCRdb lists only in-frame clones, some missing. The sample lists roughly 38,000 clones, just under 75% occurring once. The specimen was CD4+ or CD8+ T cells sorted from blood, collected in a trial of the OX40 agonist ivuxolimab. The origin of the receptors is an adult with an advanced solid tumor such as melanoma, head and neck, liver or kidney cancer.

CDR3 loop: CASSLVLTDTQYF. The CDR3 nucleotides are TGTGCCAGCAGCTTAGTTCTCACAGATACGCAGTATTTT. The V call is TRBV7-9, the J call TRBJ2-3; the D is unclear. CDR3 length equals 13 residues. V was cut by 1 base and J by 2 bases, with 4 bases left in between. Germline-derived CDR1 and CDR2 are SEHNR and FQNEAQ (reference sequence).

The J gene is TRBJ2-7, the V gene TRBV7-8; D is possibly TRBD2 (6 bases). This CDR3 has 13 amino acids. The germline V gene has CDR1 SGHVS and CDR2 FQNEAQ. Between the trimmed V and J ends, which lost 3 bases and 4 bases, there was a span of 10 bases. CDR3 sequence: CASSFGGPYEQYV. CDR3 DNA: TGTGCCAGCAGCTTCGGGGGACCTTACGAGCAGTACGTC.

This clone has just a few counts. The V and J genes are TRBV27 and TRBJ2-7; the match to TRBD1 covers 7 bases. The trim removed 5 bases at V and 5 bases at J, leaving 12 bases unmatched. CDR1 is MNHEY, CDR2 SMNVEV, per germline (reference sequence). The CDR3 is 15 residues long. The DNA for the CDR3 is TGTGCCAGCAGTCTGTGGTTGACAGGGTTGCACGAGCAGTACTTC. Translated: CASSLWLTGLHEQYF.

This clone has just one count. The chain joins TRBV25-1 to TRBJ1-1, with D tentatively TRBD1 (5 bases). Per germline, CDR1 MGHDK and CDR2 SYGVNS. The CDR3 totals 13 residues. Trimming cost V 5 bases and J 10 bases, with 17 bases left between them. CDR3 amino acids: CASSTGRLRVAFF. In DNA, the CDR3 is TGTGCCAGCAGTACAGGACGGCTACGGGTAGCTTTCTTT.

The genes are TRBV6-1 and TRBJ2-1, with 10 positions matching TRBD2. The junction had 8 bases not matched to a gene; V was cut back by 6 bases and J by 6 bases. CDR1 and CDR2 from the germline V gene are MNHNS and SASEGT. This CDR3 spans 15 amino acids. CDR3 sequence: CASRSGGASVNEQFF. The CDR3 nucleotides read TGTGCCAGCAGAAGCGGGGGGGCCTCGGTCAATGAGCAGTTCTTC.

This clone was found once. The V gene is TRBV4-1, the J gene TRBJ2-5, with a possible D match to TRBD1 (6 bases). CDR1 is MGHRA and CDR2 is YSYEKL in the germline V gene. Trimming stripped 0 bases from V and 1 base from J, with 15 bases between. The CDR3 spans 17 residues. CDR3 protein: CASSQDRDTQFQETQYF. In DNA, the CDR3 is TGCGCCAGCAGCCAAGATAGGGACACCCAGTTCCAAGAGACCCAGTACTTC.

This chain connects TRBV10-3 to TRBJ2-5; 11 bases fit TRBD1. There are 13 residues in the CDR3. Germline lookup yields CDR1 ENHRY and CDR2 SYGVKD. Trimming removed 7 bases from V and 5 bases from J; junction bases left unmatched: 3. The CDR3 spells CAIKGQGAETQYF. CDR3 DNA: TGTGCCATCAAAGGACAGGGGGCCGAGACCCAGTACTTC.

The chain uses TRBV19 and TRBJ2-3; tentatively, D is TRBD2 (7 bases). The CDR3 length is 14 residues. CDR1 is LNHDA, CDR2 SQIVND, per germline (reference sequence). V lost 6 bases and J lost 0, with 10 bases in between. In DNA, the CDR3 is TGTGCCAGTAGCCGGGGGGCGAGCACAGATACGCAGTATTTT. Its protein is CASSRGASTDTQYF.

This clone was detected a few times. This chain connects TRBV7-3 to TRBJ2-7; D perhaps matches TRBD2 (7 bases). With 7 bases removed from V and 0 bases from J, the gap between germline ends came to 19 bases. Germline assignment: CDR1 SGHTA and CDR2 FQGTGA. The CDR3 extends over 16 amino acids. CDR3 amino acids: CASISGRGLSSYEQYF. The DNA for the CDR3 is TGTGCCAGCATCTCGGGGCGGGGGCTAAGCTCCTACGAGCAGTACTTC.

This clone came up a few times. V gene TRBV7-9 combines with J gene TRBJ1-1; D gene unclear. From germline, CDR1 is SEHNR and CDR2 FQNEAQ (reference sequence). V was clipped by 0 bases and J by 1 base, with 3 bases between them. The CDR3 extends over 13 amino acids. The CDR3, as DNA: TGTGCCAGCAGCTTAGCAGGGAACACTGAAGCTTTCTTT. This encodes CASSLAGNTEAFF.

The J gene is TRBJ1-1, the V gene TRBV7-8; D perhaps matches TRBD1 (6 bases). Trimming stripped 1 base from V and 3 bases from J, with 15 bases between. There are 16 residues in the CDR3. Germline V gives CDR1 SGHVS, CDR2 FQNEAQ. Written as DNA, the CDR3 is TGTGCCAGCAGCTTAGGGTTACGGGGGGCTGACACTGAAGCTTTCTTT. It translates to CASSLGLRGADTEAFF.

The chain carries TRBV6-6 and TRBJ2-2, with 7 bases that match TRBD1. There are 15 residues in the CDR3. Trimming took 6 bases from V and 6 from J; bases not matched to a gene: 10. From germline, CDR1 is MNHNY and CDR2 SVGAGI (reference sequence). The CDR3 is CASRPIQGSSGELFF. The CDR3 coding sequence is TGTGCCAGCAGACCAATACAGGGGTCGTCCGGGGAGCTGTTTTTT.

The genes are TRBV21-1 and TRBJ1-5. TRBV21-1 is marked as a pseudogene. There are 13 residues in the CDR3. The CDR3 loop reads CASSNKANQPQHF. DNA of the CDR3: TGTGCCAGCAGCAACAAGGCCAATCAGCCCCAGCATTTT.

The genes are TRBV19 and TRBJ2-5; 9 positions agree with TRBD2. V lost 4 bases, J lost 4 bases, and 7 bases stayed unmatched. The CDR3 covers 15 residues. Per germline, CDR1 LNHDA and CDR2 SQIVND (reference sequence). CDR3: CASSSSGGRRETQYF. The CDR3 DNA sequence: TGTGCCAGTAGTAGTAGCGGGGGAAGAAGAGAGACCCAGTACTTC.

The chain recombines TRBV29-1 with TRBJ2-7; D possibly matches TRBD1 or TRBD2 (5 bases each). With 7 bases removed from V and 2 bases from J, the gap between germline ends came to 15 bases. This CDR3 is built from 13 residues. Germline loops: CDR1 SQVTM, CDR2 ANQGSEA. The CDR3 spells CSATGPGTYEQYF. The CDR3 DNA is TGCAGCGCGACGGGACCGGGGACCTACGAGCAGTACTTC.

This clone appeared a single time. The gene calls are TRBV15 and TRBJ1-1; no clear D. Germline V gives CDR1 LNHNV, CDR2 YYDKDF (reference sequence). This CDR3 is 13 amino acids long. V dropped 0 bases and J dropped 1 base, with 3 bases sitting between them. The CDR3 DNA is TGTGCCACCAGCAGAGACACGAACACTGAAGCTTTCTTT. This translates into CATSRDTNTEAFF.